These T cell receptor beta chains were read from a single sample in a study of lymphopenia after photon versus proton radiotherapy. TCRdb's copy holds only in-frame clones and misses some; the assay was immunoSEQ multiplex PCR. The data show around 64,000 clones, 87% seen once. Sequenced here: peripheral blood, sampled from a patient treated with proton-based radiotherapy. The source of these receptors is an elderly man with esophageal cancer. CDR3s include the opening cysteine and the closing phenylalanine or tryptophan. A D gene is named only where the DNA matches it firmly. Only part of the rows carry a size: once, few, many, or a class if the clone is expanded.

d_call | j_call | v_call | clone_size | cdr3_nt | cdr3_aa
TRBD1 | TRBJ2-3 | TRBV5-6 | . | TGTGCCAGCACCTTGCGAGGGACAGGGTTCACAGATACGCAGTATTTT | CASTLRGTGFTDTQYF
. | TRBJ2-1 | TRBV7-8 | . | TGTGCCAGCAGCTGGCGGGCGGCGTACAATGAGCAGTTCTTC | CASSWRAAYNEQFF
. | TRBJ1-6 | TRBV7-2 | . | TGTGCCAGCAGCTTACGGCAGAGCGATAATTCACCCCTCCACTTT | CASSLRQSDNSPLHF
. | TRBJ1-5 | TRBV2 | . | TGTGCCAGCAGTGAAAGTCTCGGCAGGGCTAATCAGCCCCAGCATTTT | CASSESLGRANQPQHF
. | TRBJ2-1 | TRBV19 | . | TGTGCCAGTAGTATAGAGGTCAATGGCAATGAGCAGTTCTTC | CASSIEVNGNEQFF
TRBD2 | TRBJ2-4 | TRBV13 | . | TGTGCCAGCAGCAACCTCGGGGGGGCGAGCGGCATTCAGTACTTC | CASSNLGGASGIQYF
. | TRBJ1-6 | TRBV11-3 | . | TGTGCCAGCAGCTTAGTGAGGACCCCAAGCCACTTT | CASSLVRTPSHF
. | TRBJ2-7 | TRBV21-1 | . | TGTGCCAGCAGCGCTCCGTCGTGGGTTGCCAACTACGAGCAGTACTTC | CASSAPSWVANYEQYF
TRBD1 | TRBJ1-3 | TRBV19 | once | TGTGCCAGTATCCCCCTCGACAGGGGTGGAAACACCATATATTTT | CASIPLDRGGNTIYF
. | TRBJ1-2 | TRBV7-2 | . | TGTGCCAGCAGCAGACGGACCTCCGAGGGTACCGGCTACACCTTC | CASSRRTSEGTGYTF
. | TRBJ2-5 | TRBV7-2 | . | TGTGCCAGCAGCTTATCCAGGGAGGAGACCCAGTACTTC | CASSLSREETQYF
. | TRBJ1-1 | TRBV30 | . | TGTGCCTGGAGCGCTTTGTCCTCCGACACTGAAGCTTTCTTT | CAWSALSSDTEAFF
TRBD1 | TRBJ1-2 | TRBV4-1 | few | TGCGCCAGCAGCCAAGAGACAGGGGTCCATGGCTACACCTTC | CASSQETGVHGYTF
. | TRBJ1-1 | TRBV7-9 | once | TGTGCCAGCAGCGACAGACAGACCATGAACACTGAAGCTTTCTTT | CASSDRQTMNTEAFF
. | TRBJ2-7 | TRBV14 | . | TGTGCCAGCAGCGGCATAGACTCCTACGAGCAGCACTTC | CASSGIDSYEQHF
TRBD1 | TRBJ1-1 | TRBV4-1 | . | TGCGCCAGCAGCCAAGGACTACAGGGGGGGACTGAAGCTTTCTTT | CASSQGLQGGTEAFF
TRBD1 | TRBJ1-5 | TRBV5-4 | few | TGTGCCAGCAGCTTTGACAGGGATCAGCCCCAGCATTTT | CASSFDRDQPQHF
. | TRBJ2-5 | TRBV15 | . | TGTGCCACCAGCAGAGACAGGGAAGAGACCCAGTACTTC | CATSRDREETQYF
TRBD2 | TRBJ2-5 | TRBV15 | . | TGTGCCACCAGCAGAACACTAGCGGGGGGGCAACAAGAGACCCAGTACTTC | CATSRTLAGGQQETQYF
TRBD2 | TRBJ2-1 | TRBV7-9 | . | TGTGCCAGCAGCCCTGGGACTAGCGGGAGATGGCTGTTCTTC | CASSPGTSGRWLFF
TRBD1 | TRBJ1-1 | TRBV4-1 | few | TGCGCCAGCAGCCAAGATCCCGACAGGGCGTACACTGAAGCTTTCTTT | CASSQDPDRAYTEAFF
. | TRBJ2-7 | TRBV7-8 | . | TGTGCCAGCAGCCGAGAAGTACAGGGAAGCTCCTACGAGCAGTACTTC | CASSREVQGSSYEQYF
TRBD1 | TRBJ2-5 | TRBV14 | . | TGTGCCAGCAGCCTACAGGACAGGGGGAATGTTAAAGAGACCCAGTACTTC | CASSLQDRGNVKETQYF
. | TRBJ2-7 | TRBV18 | . | TGTGCCAGCTCACAGGGGGGGGGTACCTACGAGCAGTACTTC | CASSQGGGTYEQYF
. | TRBJ1-1 | TRBV19 | . | TGTGCCAGTAGTCCGGACTGGAACACTGAAGCTTTCTTT | CASSPDWNTEAFF
. | TRBJ1-2 | TRBV6-5 | once | TGTGCCAGCAGTTACTCGGCGGGGTACTATGGCTACACCTTC | CASSYSAGYYGYTF
TRBD1 | TRBJ2-1 | TRBV19 | few | TGTGCCAGTAGTAGAGGACAGGGGGTCAGCAATGAGCAGTTCTTC | CASSRGQGVSNEQFF
TRBD1 | TRBJ1-1 | TRBV5-1 | . | TGCGCCAGCAGCCATAGACAGGGGGCAGTCACTGAAGCTTTCTTT | CASSHRQGAVTEAFF
TRBD1 | TRBJ2-7 | TRBV2 | . | TGTGCCAGCAGTGAACAGGGGGTAGGCGAGCAGTACTTC | CASSEQGVGEQYF
. | TRBJ2-3 | TRBV5-4 | . | TGTGCCAGCAGGGCGGCGGAGGGGGGGACAGATACGCAGTATTTT | CASRAAEGGTDTQYF
. | TRBJ1-1 | TRBV6-6 | . | TGTGCCAGCAGTTACTCGGGTTACACTGAAGCTTTCTTT | CASSYSGYTEAFF
. | TRBJ1-6 | TRBV13 | . | TGTGCCAGCAGCTTAGAGGGACCGCTTGGGTCACCCCTCCACTTT | CASSLEGPLGSPLHF
. | TRBJ2-2 | TRBV5-5 | . | TGTGCCAGCCGCATTGTATGGTCCGGGGAGCTGTTTTTT | CASRIVWSGELFF
. | TRBJ2-7 | TRBV18 | . | TGTGCCAGCTCACCCGGGCGTTATCCCTCCTACGAGCAGTACTTC | CASSPGRYPSYEQYF
TRBD2 | TRBJ2-3 | TRBV2 | once | TGTGCCAGCAGGAGAGGACTAGCGGGGAGCACAGATACGCAGTATTTT | CASRRGLAGSTDTQYF
. | TRBJ2-2 | TRBV11-3 | . | TGTGCCAGCAGCACCGGGACCAAGAACACCGGGGAGCTGTTTTTT | CASSTGTKNTGELFF
. | TRBJ2-7 | TRBV18 | . | TGTGCCAGCTCACCCTATGACGGCTACGAGCAGTACTTC | CASSPYDGYEQYF
. | TRBJ2-5 | TRBV29-1 | . | TGCAGCGTCTGCCCAGGGGGGAGGGAAGAGACCCAGTACTTC | CSVCPGGREETQYF
. | TRBJ1-6 | TRBV7-9 | few | TGTGCCAGCAGCTTAGTAGGGGGTGTTATTTCACCCCTCCACTTT | CASSLVGGVISPLHF
. | TRBJ1-6 | TRBV14 | . | TGTGCCAGCAGCCTTTTCACTTCTAGCAGGGGAAGGTCTAATTCACCCCTCCACTTT | CASSLFTSSRGRSNSPLHF
. | TRBJ2-6 | TRBV27 | . | TGTGCCAGCGGGTTGGGCTGGGACACTGGGGCCAACGTCCTGACTTTC | CASGLGWDTGANVLTF